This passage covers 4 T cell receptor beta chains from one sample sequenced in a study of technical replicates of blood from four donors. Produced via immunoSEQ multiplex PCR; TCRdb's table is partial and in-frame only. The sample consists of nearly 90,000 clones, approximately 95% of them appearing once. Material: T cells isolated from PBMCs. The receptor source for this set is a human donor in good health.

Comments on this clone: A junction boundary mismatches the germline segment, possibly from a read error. The CDR3 region has the DNA TGTGCTAGCAGCTTAATGGGGGGGCGAGGCACAGATACGCAGTATTTT. This codes for CASSLMGGRGTDTQYF. The chain combines TRBV7-7 with TRBJ2-3; D may be TRBD2 (7 bases). This CDR3 comprises 16 residues. Germline-derived CDR1 and CDR2 are SSHAT and FNYEAQ (reference sequence).

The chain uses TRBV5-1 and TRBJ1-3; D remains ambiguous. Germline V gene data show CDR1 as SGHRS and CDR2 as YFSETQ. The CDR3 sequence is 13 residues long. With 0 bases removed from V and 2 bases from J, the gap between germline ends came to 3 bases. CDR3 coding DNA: TGCGCCAGCAGCTTGGACACTGGAAACACCATATATTTT. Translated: CASSLDTGNTIYF. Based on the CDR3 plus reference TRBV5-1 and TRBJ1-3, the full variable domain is KAGVTQTPRYLIKTRGQQVTLSCSPISGHRSVSWYQQTPGQGLQFLFEYFSETQRNKGNFPGRFSGRQFSNSRSEMNVSTLELGDSALYLCASSLDTGNTIYFGEGSWLTVV.

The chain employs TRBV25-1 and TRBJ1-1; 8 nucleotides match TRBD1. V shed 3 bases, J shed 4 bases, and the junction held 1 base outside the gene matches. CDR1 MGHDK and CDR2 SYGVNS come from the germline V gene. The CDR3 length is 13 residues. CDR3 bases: TGTGCCAGCAGTGAGGGACAGGTCACTGAAGCTTTCTTT. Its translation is CASSEGQVTEAFF.

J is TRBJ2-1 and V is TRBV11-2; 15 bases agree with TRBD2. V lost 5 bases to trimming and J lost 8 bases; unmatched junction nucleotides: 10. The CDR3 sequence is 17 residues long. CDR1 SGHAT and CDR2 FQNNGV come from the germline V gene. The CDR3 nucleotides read TGTGCCAGCAGCCAAGGACTAGCGGGAGGGCCTTACCATGAGCAGTTCTTC. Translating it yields CASSQGLAGGPYHEQFF.